This T cell receptor (beta chain) is drawn from a study of blood T cell repertoires in COVID-19. The wider study: Sample material is recorded as cDNA or gDNA derived from T cells, B-cell-depleted T cells, or PBMCs.

The assay was immunoSEQ multiplex PCR, and TCRdb's table has in-frame clones only and misses some. This sample has about 220,000 clones, with 88% found just once. Trimming stripped 2 bases from V and 8 bases from J, with 15 bases between. Germline V gene data show CDR1 as KGHSH and CDR2 as LQKENI. The CDR3 totals 15 residues. The receptor was derived from a woman aged 45 to 65 with acute COVID-19. Sequencing input: PBMCs or T cells enriched from blood (not recorded which). The rearrangement joins TRBV18 to TRBJ1-4; maybe TRBD1 (5 bases). CDR3 sequence (DNA): TGTGCCAGCTCACCAGGGGGACTACTCCAAGAAAAACTGTTTTTT. This gives the protein CASSPGGLLQEKLFF.